The 13 T cell receptor beta chains presented below share a single source sample, sequenced in a study of blood T cell repertoires in COVID-19. TCRdb's copy holds only in-frame clones and misses some; the assay was immunoSEQ multiplex PCR. This table has about 74,000 clones, roughly 87% appearing once. The source material was peripheral blood. The source is a woman in her 50s in a cohort sampled during active COVID-19.

The chain employs TRBV7-6 and TRBJ2-3; 12 bases line up with TRBD2. Germline assignment: CDR1 SGHVS and CDR2 FNYEAQ. The CDR3 is 16 residues long. V lost 5 bases and J lost 5; bases outside the gene matches: 8. The CDR3 region is CASSATSGRGGDTQYF. DNA for the CDR3: TGTGCCAGCAGCGCGACTAGCGGGAGAGGGGGAGATACGCAGTATTTT. The variable domain in full, with the rest retrieved from reference TRBV7-6 and TRBJ2-3, is GAGVSQSPRYKVTKRGQDVALRCDPISGHVSLYWYRQALGQGPEFLTYFNYEAQQDKSGLPNDRFSAERPEGSISTLTIQRTEQRDSAMYRCASSATSGRGGDTQYFGPGTRLTVL.

The chain carries TRBV28 and TRBJ2-2, with D unclear. CDR3 length: 15 residues. V lost 7 bases and J 4 bases, leaving 16 bases between the germline ends. Germline V gene sequence: CDR1 MDHEN, CDR2 SYDVKM. CDR3 loop: CASTMTQWPTGELFF. In DNA form, the CDR3 reads TGTGCCAGCACCATGACTCAGTGGCCCACCGGGGAGCTGTTTTTT.

The chain carries TRBV28 and TRBJ1-4; possible D gene TRBD1, 5 bases. Germline CDR1 reads MDHEN; CDR2 reads SYDVKM. V gave up 5 bases and J gave up 0 bases, with 13 bases separating them. This CDR3 contains 16 residues. The CDR3 loop is CASSLGRGPTNEKLFF. In nucleotides, the CDR3 is TGTGCCAGCAGTCTAGGGCGGGGCCCAACTAATGAAAAACTGTTTTTT.

The V call is TRBV19, the J call TRBJ2-4, with a tentative D call TRBD1 (6 bases). V was pared by 5 bases and J by 0 bases, with 17 bases between. Per the germline V gene, CDR1 is LNHDA and CDR2 is SQIVND (reference sequence). The length of the CDR3 is 17 residues. Written as DNA, the CDR3 is TGTGCCAGTAGTCTCCCACGACAGGAACTAGCCAAAAACATTCAGTACTTC. Encoded protein: CASSLPRQELAKNIQYF.

V gene TRBV5-1 combines with J gene TRBJ2-2; 7 bases are a match to TRBD1. CDR1 is SGHRS, CDR2 YFSETQ, per germline. Trimming removed 0 bases from V and 6 bases from J; junction bases left unmatched: 5. The CDR3 loop spans 15 amino acids. The CDR3 sequence is CASSLAPTGPGELFF. CDR3 DNA: TGCGCCAGCAGCTTGGCCCCGACAGGGCCCGGGGAGCTGTTTTTT.

The chain combines TRBV28 with TRBJ2-7; 12 bases are shared with TRBD1. V shed 6 bases, J shed 5 bases, and the junction held 8 bases outside the gene matches. The CDR3 length is 15 residues. The germline gives CDR1 MDHEN, CDR2 SYDVKM. The CDR3 DNA sequence: TGTGCCAGCAGCCCCTCCGGGACAGGGGGCGACGAGCAGTACTTC. Translating gives CASSPSGTGGDEQYF.

The chain combines TRBV4-1 with TRBJ1-2, with 7 nucleotides matching TRBD1. Germline V gives CDR1 MGHRA, CDR2 YSYEKL. V lost 3 bases to trimming and J lost 2 bases; unmatched junction nucleotides: 3. The CDR3 extends over 14 amino acids. CDR3 protein: CASSQTGLNYGYTF. The CDR3 DNA sequence: TGCGCCAGCAGCCAGACAGGGCTAAACTATGGCTACACCTTC.

The V and J genes are TRBV12-5 and TRBJ2-3, with 11 bases fitting TRBD2. V was clipped by 1 base and J by 6 bases; unmatched bases: 6. Germline CDR1 and CDR2: LGHNT and FRNRAP. The CDR3 runs 16 residues. CDR3 in amino acids: CASGLDVRTSGDTQYF. CDR3 bases: TGTGCTAGTGGTTTGGATGTTCGGACTAGCGGGGATACGCAGTATTTT.

The V gene is TRBV5-1, the J gene TRBJ1-6, with 7 bases that match TRBD1. V was clipped by 0 bases and J by 9 bases; unmatched bases: 12. Germline CDR1 SGHRS, CDR2 YFSETQ. The CDR3 has 17 amino acids. In DNA form, the CDR3 reads TGCGCCAGCAGCTTGGCCTGGGATACAGGGGTGGGTTCACCCCTCCACTTT. Its protein is CASSLAWDTGVGSPLHF.

About this clone: Other DNA sequences from this sample encode an identical CDR3 as well. V is TRBV5-1 and J is TRBJ1-4; 7 bases agree with TRBD1. The V and J ends lost 0 bases and 8 bases, in that order; junction bases with no gene match: 4. The CDR3 consists of 14 residues. From germline, CDR1 is SGHRS and CDR2 YFSETQ. The CDR3 DNA sequence: TGCGCCAGCAGCTTGGGACAGGGCGCAGAAAAACTGTTTTTT. Protein: CASSLGQGAEKLFF.

This clone came up once. The CDR3 region has the DNA TGTGCCAGCAGCCTACCCCCGGCGGTCCCTCGAACTGAAGCTTTCTTT. This translates into CASSLPPAVPRTEAFF. The chain employs TRBV9 and TRBJ1-1; D unclear. There are 16 residues in the CDR3. Per the germline V gene, CDR1 is SGDLS and CDR2 is YYNGEE. V was trimmed by 4 bases and J by 5 bases, leaving 21 bases between them.

The chain is built from TRBV5-1 and TRBJ2-3, with 10 bases matching TRBD2. From germline, CDR1 is SGHRS and CDR2 YFSETQ. Losses at the gene ends were 3 bases for V and 5 bases for J; bases not matched to a gene: 6. This CDR3 has 15 residues. The CDR3 DNA sequence: TGCGCCAGCAGCTCCCTAGCGGGAGTTGGAGATACGCAGTATTTT. It specifies CASSSLAGVGDTQYF.

The chain carries TRBV27 and TRBJ1-2; 7 nucleotides agree with TRBD1. The CDR3 length is 13 residues. Losses at the gene ends were 3 bases for V and 8 bases for J; bases not matched to a gene: 6. Germline assignment: CDR1 MNHEY and CDR2 SMNVEV (reference sequence). The DNA of the CDR3 is TGTGCCAGCAGTTTGGAGGGGGCGAGAGGCTACACCTTC. It specifies CASSLEGARGYTF.